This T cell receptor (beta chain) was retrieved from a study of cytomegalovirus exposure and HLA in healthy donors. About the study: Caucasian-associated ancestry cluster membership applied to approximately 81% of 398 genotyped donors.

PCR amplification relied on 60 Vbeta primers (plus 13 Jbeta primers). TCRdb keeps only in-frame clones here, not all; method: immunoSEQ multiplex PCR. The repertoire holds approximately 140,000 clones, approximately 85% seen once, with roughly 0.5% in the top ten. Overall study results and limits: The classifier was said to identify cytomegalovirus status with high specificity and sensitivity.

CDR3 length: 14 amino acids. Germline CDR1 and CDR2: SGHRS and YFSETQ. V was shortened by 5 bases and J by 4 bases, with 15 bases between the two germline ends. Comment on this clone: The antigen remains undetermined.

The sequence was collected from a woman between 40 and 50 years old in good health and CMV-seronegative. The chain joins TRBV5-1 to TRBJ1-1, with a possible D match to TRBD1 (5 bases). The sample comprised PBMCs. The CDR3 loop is CASRPPQGGTEAFF. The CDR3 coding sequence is TGCGCCAGCAGACCCCCCCAGGGTGGCACTGAAGCTTTCTTT.